A single sample is the source of the 25 T cell receptor beta chains below, sequenced in a study of cytomegalovirus exposure and HLA in healthy donors. Amplification used 60 Vbeta primers and 13 Jbeta primers. Method: immunoSEQ multiplex PCR; TCRdb's copy keeps in-frame clones and lacks some. The sample yields about 120,000 clones, 81% seen once. Sequencing was carried out using PBMCs. Receptors originate from a man in his late teens or twenties in good health and CMV-seropositive.

The chain joins TRBV5-6 to TRBJ1-1, with D possibly being TRBD1 (6 bases). In germline, CDR1 is SGHDT, CDR2 YYEEEE. The length of the CDR3 is 14 residues. Trimming removed 4 bases at V and 2 bases at J, with 12 bases between. The CDR3 DNA reads as TGTGCCAGCAGCCACCGGGACATAAACACTGAAGCTTTCTTT. Translating it yields CASSHRDINTEAFF. Full variable domain (missing parts from reference TRBV5-6 and TRBJ1-1): DAGVTQSPTHLIKTRGQQVTLRCSPKSGHDTVSWYQQALGQGPQFIFQYYEEEERQRGNFPDRFSGHQFPNYSSELNVNALLLGDSALYLCASSHRDINTEAFFGQGTRLTVV.

V and J are TRBV7-9 and TRBJ2-7; possible D gene TRBD1, 6 bases. V lost 5 bases, J lost 2 bases, and 19 bases lay in between. The CDR3 has 16 amino acids. Germline CDR1 SEHNR, CDR2 FQNEAQ (reference sequence). The CDR3 region has the DNA TGTGCCAGCAGCGAAACCGGACAGTTATTCGCCTACGAGCAGTACTTC. It is translated as CASSETGQLFAYEQYF.

This sequence joins TRBV11-2 and TRBJ2-7; 7 nucleotides agree with TRBD2. This CDR3 is 14 amino acids long. CDR1 SGHAT and CDR2 FQNNGV come from the germline V gene. V trimming: 3 bases; J trimming: 7 bases; junction bases outside the gene matches: 9. DNA of the CDR3: TGTGCCAGCAGCTTGGGCCTGCGGGGGAGGGAGCAGTACTTC. Amino acid sequence: CASSLGLRGREQYF. The variable domain in full, completed from reference TRBV11-2 and TRBJ2-7, reads EAGVAQSPRYKIIEKRQSVAFWCNPISGHATLYWYQQILGQGPKLLIQFQNNGVVDDSQLPKDRFSAERLKGVDSTLKIQPAKLEDSAVYLCASSLGLRGREQYFGPGTRLTVT.

V is TRBV4-3 and J is TRBJ2-7, with 9 bases aligning to TRBD2. CDR3 length: 18 residues. From germline, CDR1 is LGHNA and CDR2 YSLEER. V trimming: 1 base; J trimming: 0 bases; junction bases outside the gene matches: 10. This CDR3 reads CASSQGVSGGVSSYEQYF. DNA of the CDR3: TGCGCCAGCAGCCAAGGGGTTAGCGGGGGCGTTAGCTCCTACGAGCAGTACTTC.

In its sample, this clone was seen once. The V call is TRBV19, the J call TRBJ2-1; D might be TRBD1 (6 bases). The germline V gene has CDR1 LNHDA and CDR2 SQIVND (reference sequence). CDR3 length: 13 amino acids. Trimming took off 3 bases at V and 7 bases at J, with 10 bases between the two ends. CDR3 amino acids: CASSILQGNEQFF. CDR3 DNA sequence: TGTGCCAGTAGTATTTTACAGGGTAATGAGCAGTTCTTC.

Concerning this clone itself: The junction does not match germline at one end; this may be a read error. The gene calls are TRBV7-2 and TRBJ1-1; TRBD1 aligns across 8 bases. From germline, CDR1 is SGHTA and CDR2 FQGNSA. The CDR3 runs to 16 residues. The CDR3 loop reads CASSITLTGVNTEASF. As DNA, the CDR3 is TGTGCCAGCAGCATAACGTTGACAGGGGTTAACACTGAAGCTTCCTTT. Full variable domain (missing parts from reference TRBV7-2 and TRBJ1-1): GAGVSQSPSNKVTEKGKDVELRCDPISGHTALYWYRQSLGQGLEFLIYFQGNSAPDKSGLPSDRFSAERTGGSVSTLTIQRTQQEDSAVYLCASSITLTGVNTEASFGQGTRLTVV.

V usage is TRBV19 and J usage is TRBJ2-3; D perhaps matches TRBD2 (6 bases). Per the germline V gene, CDR1 is LNHDA and CDR2 is SQIVND (reference sequence). V lost 6 bases and J 5 bases, leaving 12 bases between the germline ends. CDR3 size: 13 residues. For the CDR3, the DNA is TGTGCCAGTAGCCCATTGGGAGGAGATACGCAGTATTTT. Protein sequence: CASSPLGGDTQYF.

V and J are TRBV30 and TRBJ1-2; D is perhaps TRBD1 (6 bases). Germline V lookup: CDR1 GTSNPN, CDR2 SVGIG (reference sequence). V lost 4 bases, J lost 2 bases, and 17 bases lay in between. The CDR3 loop spans 15 amino acids. This CDR3 is CAWKGGQVHNYGYTF. The DNA of the CDR3 is TGTGCCTGGAAGGGGGGGCAGGTACACAACTATGGCTACACCTTC. Supplemented by reference TRBV30 and TRBJ1-2, the full variable domain reads SQTIHQWPATLVQPVGSPLSLECTVEGTSNPNLYWYRQAAGRGLQLLFYSVGIGQISSEVPQNLSASRPQDRQFILSSKKLLLSDSGFYLCAWKGGQVHNYGYTFGSGTRLTVV.

The chain uses TRBV30 and TRBJ1-2; D unclear. V lost 0 bases, J lost 6 bases, and 11 bases lay in between. Germline loops: CDR1 GTSNPN, CDR2 SVGIG (reference sequence). This CDR3 is built from 13 residues. CDR3 DNA: TGTGCCTGGAGTGTTACAGAGGGAGATGGCTACACCTTC. Protein product: CAWSVTEGDGYTF.

This chain connects TRBV10-3 to TRBJ2-7; D remains ambiguous. The CDR3 has 13 residues. Germline values: CDR1 ENHRY, CDR2 SYGVKD. The germline V and J ends were trimmed by 10 bases and 2 bases, with 15 bases remaining between them. This CDR3 reads CATTRTETYEQYF. CDR3 DNA sequence: TGTGCCACCACAAGAACAGAAACCTACGAGCAGTACTTC.

In its sample, this clone was seen a few times. This rearrangement joins TRBV5-1 to TRBJ2-1, with a possible D match to TRBD2 (5 bases). Trimming pared 0 bases from V and 5 bases from J, leaving 15 bases between. Germline V gene sequence: CDR1 SGHRS, CDR2 YFSETQ. CDR3 length: 16 amino acids. The CDR3 protein is CASSLAVTGSHNEQFF. For the CDR3, the DNA is TGCGCCAGCAGCTTGGCCGTGACGGGGTCCCACAATGAGCAGTTCTTC.

This chain connects TRBV5-1 to TRBJ1-1, with D possibly TRBD1 on 5 matching bases. The CDR3 length is 13 residues. Looked up from germline, CDR1 is SGHRS and CDR2 is YFSETQ. Trimming removed 2 bases at V and 5 bases at J, with 10 bases between. CDR3 residues: CASSFQGHTEAFF. The CDR3 bases are TGCGCCAGCAGCTTCCAGGGTCATACTGAAGCTTTCTTT.

The chain links TRBV5-4 to TRBJ2-2; 9 nucleotides align to TRBD2. This CDR3 has 16 amino acids. The germline V gene has CDR1 SGHNT and CDR2 YYREEE (reference sequence). V shed 2 bases and J 7 bases; nucleotides not matched to a gene: 9. The DNA of the CDR3 is TGTGCCAGCAGCTTTGGACGCGGGAGGGCCAACGGGGAGCTGTTTTTT. Protein: CASSFGRGRANGELFF.

This rearrangement joins TRBV19 to TRBJ2-7, with 11 bases matching TRBD2. Per the germline V gene, CDR1 is LNHDA and CDR2 is SQIVND (reference sequence). J lost 4 bases, V lost 1 base, and 12 bases had no gene match. This CDR3 contains 18 residues. CDR3 residues: CASSIALSSSGRTYEQYF. CDR3 sequence (DNA): TGTGCCAGTAGTATAGCCTTATCTTCTAGCGGGAGGACTTACGAGCAGTACTTC.

The CDR3 spells CASSGTGSPGFQAFF. Here the CDR3 DNA reads TGCGCCAGCAGCGGAACCGGGTCGCCGGGGTTCCAAGCTTTCTTT. The chain employs TRBV5-1 and TRBJ1-1; no clear D gene. Germline CDR1 SGHRS, CDR2 YFSETQ. The CDR3 is made up of 15 amino acids. Trimming shortened V by 4 bases and J by 9 bases, and 22 bases separated the two germline ends.

This clone was recorded once. V gene TRBV4-3 combines with J gene TRBJ1-6; D is uncertain. The CDR3 runs 15 residues. The V end was cut by 0 bases, the J end by 11 bases, with 14 bases between. The germline V gene has CDR1 LGHNA and CDR2 YSLEER. The CDR3 DNA reads as TGCGCCAGCAGCCAAGATATCGGGGAATTGGCACCCCTCCACTTT. This translates into CASSQDIGELAPLHF.

V gene TRBV19 combines with J gene TRBJ2-7; maybe TRBD2 (6 bases). Germline CDR1 is LNHDA and CDR2 is SQIVND (reference sequence). This CDR3 contains 11 residues. Trimming cost V 5 bases and J 7 bases, with 9 bases left between them. The CDR3 nucleotides are TGTGCCAGTAGTTCCGCGGGGGAGCAGTACTTC. Its translation is CASSSAGEQYF.

The chain employs TRBV7-9 and TRBJ2-1; 10 bases match TRBD2. J gave up 6 bases and V 1 base, and 9 bases lay outside the gene matches. The CDR3 contains 17 residues. The V gene's germline CDR1 is SEHNR and CDR2 FQNEAQ (reference sequence). The CDR3: CASSLGVSLAGVNEQFF. The DNA for the CDR3 is TGTGCCAGCAGCTTAGGGGTGAGCCTAGCGGGAGTCAATGAGCAGTTCTTC.

This sequence joins TRBV27 and TRBJ2-7; D is possibly TRBD1 (5 bases). There are 13 residues in the CDR3. The germline V and J ends were trimmed by 3 bases and 5 bases, with 11 bases remaining between them. Looked up from germline, CDR1 is MNHEY and CDR2 is SMNVEV (reference sequence). The CDR3 coding sequence is TGTGCCAGCAGTTTTGGCAGGGATAACGAGCAGTACTTC. It translates to CASSFGRDNEQYF.

V and J are TRBV5-1 and TRBJ2-2, with TRBD2 matching 7 bases. The CDR3 spans 15 residues. The germline CDR1 and CDR2 sequences are SGHRS and YFSETQ. Trimming took 0 bases from V and 5 from J; bases not matched to a gene: 4. The CDR3 is CASSLVRGGTGELFF. CDR3 nucleotide sequence: TGCGCCAGCAGCTTGGTGAGGGGAGGGACCGGGGAGCTGTTTTTT.

This clone was picked up a small number of times. The chain links TRBV7-2 to TRBJ2-1; D is unclear. The germline V and J ends were trimmed by 3 bases and 0 bases, with 6 bases remaining between them. This CDR3 spans 14 amino acids. CDR1 and CDR2 (germline): SGHTA, FQGNSA. In DNA form, the CDR3 reads TGTGCCAGCAGCTTGCTAGTCTCCTACAATGAGCAGTTCTTC. This sequence encodes CASSLLVSYNEQFF.

The V call is TRBV7-2, the J call TRBJ2-7; 9 positions match TRBD2. The V and J ends lost 2 bases and 2 bases, in that order; junction bases with no gene match: 13. The CDR3 is made up of 18 amino acids. CDR1 SGHTA and CDR2 FQGNSA come from the germline V gene. Here the CDR3 reads CASSLMPTSGALAYEQYF. CDR3 coding DNA: TGTGCCAGCAGCTTAATGCCGACTAGCGGAGCCCTCGCCTACGAGCAGTACTTC. Full variable domain (outside the CDR3, taken from reference TRBV7-2 and TRBJ2-7): GAGVSQSPSNKVTEKGKDVELRCDPISGHTALYWYRQSLGQGLEFLIYFQGNSAPDKSGLPSDRFSAERTGGSVSTLTIQRTQQEDSAVYLCASSLMPTSGALAYEQYFGPGTRLTVT.

This chain links TRBV6-5 with TRBJ1-3; D is unresolved. The V end was cut by 8 bases, the J end by 2 bases, with 10 bases between. The CDR3 totals 13 residues. Germline CDR1 is MNHEY and CDR2 is SVGAGI. CDR3 amino acids: CASGRSAGNTIYF. The CDR3 nucleotides are TGTGCCAGCGGTAGATCGGCTGGAAACACCATATATTTT.

The rearrangement joins TRBV9 to TRBJ1-2; TRBD1 aligns across 9 bases. The CDR3 is 15 residues long. The V segment lost 4 bases and the J segment 7 bases; nucleotides outside the gene matches: 11. Germline values: CDR1 SGDLS, CDR2 YYNGEE. In DNA, the CDR3 is TGTGCCAGCAGCCCTCGACAGGGGGTAGGAAGTGGCTACACCTTC. It is translated as CASSPRQGVGSGYTF.

The count of this clone is one. This chain uses TRBV18 with TRBJ1-3; D is ambiguous. In germline, CDR1 is KGHSH, CDR2 LQKENI. This CDR3 region has 18 residues. Trimming took off 3 bases at V and 0 bases at J, with 18 bases between the two ends. The CDR3 coding sequence is TGTGCCAGCTCACCGGTTTCGATATCGGAGAGCTCTGGAAACACCATATATTTT. Its translation is CASSPVSISESSGNTIYF.